This T cell receptor (beta chain) was identified in a study of T cell responses to AZD1222 COVID-19 vaccine. Overall study: Second doses at about 4 or about 12 weeks were pooled. General study findings and limits: Along spike, vaccine-associated CD4 TCRs were found throughout, with dominance at 160-218 and 743-854. Baseline serology detected seropositivity in only 5 to 7 AZD1222 recipients.

Method: immunoSEQ multiplex PCR; TCRdb's copy keeps in-frame clones and lacks some. The data contain about 120,000 clones, 80% to 90% of them singletons. Germline V gene lookup returns CDR1 KGHDR and CDR2 SFDVKD. Trimming cost V 0 bases and J 7 bases, with 3 bases left between them. The CDR3 length is 11 residues. In its sample, this clone was seen a few times. Its antigen is currently unknown. The origin of this receptor is an adult in good health. The chain employs TRBV24-1 and TRBJ2-7, with D unclear. The sample consisted of peripheral blood, taken on day 0 of AZD1222 vaccination. As DNA, the CDR3 is TGTGCCACCAGTGATTTGAGGGAGCAGTACTTC. It encodes CATSDLREQYF.